Sequencing of this T cell receptor beta chain was carried out in a study of regulatory T cells in long-lasting Graves disease. To make TCR beta libraries, researchers used iRepertoire HTBI primers and Arm-PCR of CDR3 regions. Via MiXCR, TCRdb re-called the multiplex PCR reads, giving one row per CDR3 protein. The table has hundreds of thousands of distinct CDR3 sequences, over 15% seen once. The CDR3 totals 14 residues. Germline V gene lookup returns CDR1 SGHRS and CDR2 YFSETQ. Trimming took off 0 bases at V and 3 bases at J, with 9 bases between the two ends. This clonotype was counted between two and nine times. Time point of the sample: newly diagnosed GD, antithyroid drugs for less than 3 months. Preparation of the TCR library used RNA extracted from PBMCs. These records were also assigned to another study, of T cells in Graves' hyperthyroidism and ophthalmopathy. That work contributes: Most thyroid clonotypes with frequency above 0.001 were detected in blood.

The sequencing used peripheral blood mononuclear cells (PBMCs), collected at new diagnosis, from a patient treated with antithyroid drugs. The rearrangement links TRBV5-1 to TRBJ1-2; tentative D call: TRBD1 (5 bases). The sequence was obtained from a middle-aged man with Graves disease. The CDR3 DNA reads as TGCGCCAGCAGCTTGGATCAGGGAGACTATGGCTACACCTTC. Its translation is CASSLDQGDYGYTF.